The 23 T cell receptor beta chains below come from one sample, sequenced in a study of T cells in Graves' hyperthyroidism and ophthalmopathy. Researchers amplified the TCR beta CDR3 regions from RNA transcripts. The HTBI primer set drove a first-round RT-PCR of the TCR CDR3. TCRdb processed the multiplex PCR reads anew with MiXCR; each CDR3 protein has one entry. The top ten hold roughly 50% of the sample, which has about 210,000 distinct CDR3 sequences, 17% seen once. Material: blood. These receptors all stem from a man aged 45-60 years with Graves' hyperthyroidism.

This clonotype was seen a handful of times. The gene calls are TRBV4-1 and TRBJ2-3; no definite D call. Trimming removed 1 base at V and 2 bases at J, with 7 bases between. The CDR3 runs 14 residues. CDR1 and CDR2 from the germline V gene are MGHRA and YSYEKL. Here the CDR3 DNA reads TGCGCCAGCAGCCAAGTTGGCTACACAGATACGCAGTATTTT. Its protein product is CASSQVGYTDTQYF.

The rearrangement links TRBV2 to TRBJ2-6; D gene uncertain. The CDR3 runs 15 residues. Germline V lookup: CDR1 SNHLY, CDR2 FYNNEI. Trimming took off 6 bases at V and 0 bases at J, with 9 bases between the two ends. Written as DNA, the CDR3 is TGTGCCAGCAGCGCGCTACCCTCTGGGGCCAACGTCCTGACTTTC. Its protein is CASSALPSGANVLTF.

V and J are TRBV4-2 and TRBJ1-2; D unclear. Between the trimmed V and J ends, which lost 5 bases and 0 bases, there was a span of 7 bases. Germline V gene data show CDR1 as LGHNA and CDR2 as YNFKEQ. The CDR3 is 13 residues long. In DNA form, the CDR3 reads TGTGCCAGCAGCTTAGAAGCTAACTATGGCTACACCTTC. It is translated as CASSLEANYGYTF.

This chain links TRBV4-3 with TRBJ1-2; D might be TRBD1 (5 bases). Trimming took off 0 bases at V and 4 bases at J, with 9 bases between the two ends. This CDR3 region has 14 residues. CDR1 and CDR2 from the germline V gene are LGHNA and YSLEER. CDR3 sequence (DNA): TGCGCCAGCAGCCAAGAAAGGACATCCTATGGCTACACCTTC. Translation: CASSQERTSYGYTF.

This clonotype turned up a few times. J is TRBJ1-3 and V is TRBV20-1; 8 bases are a match to TRBD1. The V and J ends lost 2 bases and 3 bases, in that order; junction bases with no gene match: 3. Germline V gene sequence: CDR1 DFQATT, CDR2 SNEGSKA (reference sequence). The CDR3 extends over 14 amino acids. DNA of the CDR3: TGCAGTGCTAGACCAGGGGGCTTTGGAAACACCATATATTTT. Its protein product is CSARPGGFGNTIYF.

In its sample, this clonotype ranks as medium-sized. The gene calls are TRBV24-1 and TRBJ2-3; 8 bases are shared with TRBD2. The CDR3 is 18 residues long. Looked up from germline, CDR1 is KGHDR and CDR2 is SFDVKD. V was clipped by 1 base and J by 0 bases; unmatched bases: 8. The CDR3 DNA reads as TGTGCCACCAGTGATTTCCACACTAGCGGTCCTAGCACAGATACGCAGTATTTT. This sequence encodes CATSDFHTSGPSTDTQYF.

This chain connects TRBV20-1 to TRBJ2-1; D not resolved. The germline gives CDR1 DFQATT, CDR2 SNEGSKA (reference sequence). There are 11 residues in the CDR3. V dropped 7 bases and J dropped 4 bases, with 8 bases sitting between them. The CDR3 reads CSVDPYNEQFF. The CDR3, as DNA: TGCAGTGTTGACCCTTACAATGAGCAGTTCTTC.

The table lists this clonotype with many counts. This chain connects TRBV30 to TRBJ2-1; 11 bases line up with TRBD2. Germline values: CDR1 GTSNPN, CDR2 SVGIG (reference sequence). The CDR3 contains 14 residues. The CDR3 loop reads CAGQTSGSFGEQFF. CDR3 coding DNA: TGTGCGGGACAAACTAGCGGGAGTTTCGGTGAGCAGTTCTTC.

This rearrangement joins TRBV28 to TRBJ2-5, with 8 nucleotides matching TRBD1. The CDR3 spans 15 residues. V shed 4 bases, J shed 6 bases, and the junction held 10 bases outside the gene matches. Germline values: CDR1 MDHEN, CDR2 SYDVKM. This CDR3 is CASSSIRGRGKTQYF. The DNA for the CDR3 is TGTGCCAGCAGTTCTATCAGGGGGCGCGGAAAGACCCAGTACTTC.

This chain links TRBV3-1 with TRBJ1-3; D is ambiguous. Germline V gene sequence: CDR1 LGHDT, CDR2 YNNKEL (reference sequence). Trimming cost V 3 bases and J 9 bases, with 9 bases left between them. There are 12 residues in the CDR3. This CDR3 is CASSQTWSTIYF. CDR3 bases: TGTGCCAGCAGCCAGACATGGAGCACCATATATTTT.

In its sample, this clonotype was seen many times. The chain couples TRBV5-1 to TRBJ1-5, with a weak D call TRBD1 (6 bases). This CDR3 region has 16 residues. Looked up from germline, CDR1 is SGHRS and CDR2 is YFSETQ. The V end lost 7 bases, the J end lost 3 bases, and 20 bases lay between the germline ends. CDR3 sequence: CASSPYGGADNQPQHF. CDR3 in DNA: TGCGCCAGCTCCCCTTACGGGGGCGCGGACAATCAGCCCCAGCATTTT.

This clonotype was found many times. The V call is TRBV10-2, the J call TRBJ2-3, with 11 bases that match TRBD1. V trimming: 7 bases; J trimming: 4 bases; junction bases outside the gene matches: 7. This CDR3 is built from 15 residues. Germline CDR1 is WSHSY and CDR2 is SAAADI. For the CDR3, the DNA is TGCGCCAGCAACGACCCGGGACAGGGGGCAGATACGCAGTATTTT. Translated, it gives CASNDPGQGADTQYF.

The V gene is TRBV18, the J gene TRBJ2-5, with no clear D. The CDR3 loop spans 15 amino acids. CDR1 and CDR2 from the germline V gene are KGHSH and LQKENI. V gave up 3 bases and J gave up 5 bases, with 16 bases separating them. The CDR3 DNA is TGTGCCAGCTCACCTGGGTCCCCTCATTGGGAGACCCAGTACTTC. Translation: CASSPGSPHWETQYF.

The chain has TRBV24-1 and TRBJ2-7; 7 bases fit TRBD1. V lost 7 bases, J lost 3 bases, and 5 bases stayed unmatched. The CDR3 is made up of 13 amino acids. Germline V gene data show CDR1 as KGHDR and CDR2 as SFDVKD. The CDR3 sequence: CATSAGTDYEQYF. CDR3 DNA sequence: TGTGCCACCAGCGCCGGGACAGACTACGAGCAGTACTTC.

This clonotype was seen ten or more times. The V call is TRBV12-3 or TRBV12-4, the J call TRBJ2-5; 9 nucleotides line up with TRBD1. The CDR3 totals 13 residues. The V and J ends lost 6 bases and 6 bases, in that order; junction bases with no gene match: 5. This chain's CDR3 is CASSLDRGQTQYF. The CDR3 DNA is TGTGCCAGCAGCCTGGACAGGGGACAGACCCAGTACTTC.

This sequence joins TRBV5-8 and TRBJ1-6; D gene uncertain. The CDR3 contains 15 residues. V was cut by 3 bases and J by 3 bases, with 10 bases left in between. Germline V gene sequence: CDR1 SGHTS, CDR2 YDEGEE. The CDR3 region is CASSSRHRYNSPLHF. CDR3 DNA: TGTGCCAGCAGCTCAAGACACCGCTATAATTCACCCCTCCACTTT.

This clonotype was seen many times. The gene calls are TRBV7-9 and TRBJ2-1; TRBD2 matches at 10 bases. The V segment lost 3 bases and the J segment 5 bases; nucleotides outside the gene matches: 10. The CDR3 length is 17 residues. Germline V lookup: CDR1 SEHNR, CDR2 FQNEAQ (reference sequence). The CDR3 spells CASSLYLGLAANNEQFF. CDR3 DNA sequence: TGTGCCAGCAGCTTGTACCTAGGACTAGCGGCAAACAATGAGCAGTTCTTC.

The genes are TRBV7-2 and TRBJ2-5, with D perhaps TRBD2 (5 bases). Germline V CDR1 and CDR2: SGHTA, FQGNSA. This CDR3 has 15 amino acids. Trimming removed 4 bases from V and 1 base from J, with 13 bases in between. Written as DNA, the CDR3 is TGTGCCAGCAGCTCAATAGAGCGGCCCCAAGAGACCCAGTACTTC. Its translation: CASSSIERPQETQYF.

Many counts were recorded for this clonotype. The chain uses TRBV28 and TRBJ2-5; a possible D gene is TRBD2 (5 bases). The CDR3 contains 15 residues. Trimming pared 1 base from V and 1 base from J, leaving 10 bases between. Germline V gives CDR1 MDHEN, CDR2 SYDVKM. CDR3 loop: CASSLSAGFQETQYF. CDR3 coding DNA: TGTGCCAGCAGTTTATCGGCGGGCTTCCAAGAGACCCAGTACTTC.

This clonotype was seen ten or more times. The CDR3 coding sequence is TGTGCCAGCAGTTTATACGGGACAGGGCCTTATGGCTACACCTTC. As protein: CASSLYGTGPYGYTF. The chain joins TRBV27 to TRBJ1-2; TRBD1 matches 9 bases. Losses at the gene ends were 1 base for V and 5 bases for J; bases not matched to a gene: 5. Looked up from germline, CDR1 is MNHEY and CDR2 is SMNVEV (reference sequence). This CDR3 has 15 residues.

This clonotype was seen a handful of times. The CDR3 here is CASSLMGEGLNGYTF. Written as DNA, the CDR3 is TGTGCCAGCAGCTTAATGGGAGAGGGGTTGAATGGCTACACCTTC. The chain has TRBV7-9 and TRBJ1-2; tentatively, D is TRBD1 (5 bases). The germline V gene encodes CDR1 SEHNR and CDR2 FQNEAQ (reference sequence). Deletions cut 2 bases from V and 6 bases from J, with 16 bases between. The CDR3 is 15 residues long.

The rearrangement links TRBV15 to TRBJ2-5; 9 bases match TRBD1. Germline loops: CDR1 LNHNV, CDR2 YYDKDF (reference sequence). The CDR3 length is 16 residues. V was clipped by 2 bases and J by 2 bases; unmatched bases: 6. CDR3 region: CATSRTGGAGQETQYF. CDR3 sequence (DNA): TGTGCCACCAGCAGAACAGGGGGCGCGGGTCAAGAGACCCAGTACTTC.

V is TRBV7-3 and J is TRBJ2-1; D unresolved. From germline, CDR1 is SGHTA and CDR2 FQGTGA. This CDR3 comprises 14 residues. V was shortened by 0 bases and J by 5 bases, with 8 bases between the two germline ends. The chain's CDR3 is CASSLTYGDNEQFF. The CDR3 nucleotides are TGTGCCAGCAGCTTAACGTATGGGGACAATGAGCAGTTCTTC. Combining the CDR3 with reference TRBV7-3 and TRBJ2-1 gives the whole variable domain GAGVSQTPSNKVTEKGKYVELRCDPISGHTALYWYRQSLGQGPEFLIYFQGTGAADDSGLPNDRFFAVRPEGSVSTLKIQRTERGDSAVYLCASSLTYGDNEQFFGPGTRLTVL.